The TCR beta chain described here comes from a study of beta chain features in type 1 diabetes. General study points: Cells that show high TCR expression could be over-represented by cDNA sequencing. Shortening that was moderate but significant affected the TCRB CDR3s of Type 1 diabetes patients in all four CD4+ subsets.

Germline V lookup: CDR1 SGHRS, CDR2 YFSETQ. This CDR3 has 14 amino acids. The ends lost 1 base at V and 8 bases at J; junction bases unmatched: 5. A single heparinised blood sample, averaging around 120 mL, was obtained per donor. Sorting that relied on CD45RO/CCR7/CD25/CD127/CD95/CD27 yielded CD4+ naive, central memory, regulatory and stem cell-like memory cells. Every sorted population was more than 98% pure. Every isolated RNA sample was fully reverse transcribed, so sequencing captured expressed TCRB transcripts. Repertoires were generated with immunoSEQ multiplex PCR, while TCRdb's copy carries only in-frame clones and drops some. The data show roughly 180,000 clones, approximately 7.9% seen once. This clone has just a few counts. Its antigen is not identified.

The TCR was taken from a man between 18 and 35 years old with type 1 diabetes. The rearrangement uses TRBV5-1 and TRBJ1-2, with 10 bases fitting TRBD1. Sequencing was performed on central memory CD4+ T cells from blood. The CDR3 spells CASSLFGTGEGYTF. DNA for the CDR3: TGCGCCAGCAGCTTGTTTGGGACAGGGGAAGGCTACACCTTC.